A selection of T cell receptor beta chains follows, all from one sample in a study of T cells in Graves' hyperthyroidism and ophthalmopathy. TCRdb processed the multiplex PCR reads anew with MiXCR; each CDR3 protein has one entry. This table has over 350,000 distinct CDR3 sequences, roughly 15% appearing once. Sequences were obtained from blood. The receptor set was obtained from a man aged 18 to 29 with Graves' ophthalmopathy. Each CDR3 is given with its conserved first and last residue. Fields, in order: V gene, clone size, D gene, J gene, CDR3 DNA, CDR3 protein. D genes are given only for firm matches. Size values are once, few and many counts, or a class for expanded clones, and some rows have none.

TRBV30	NA	TRBD2	TRBJ2-1	TGTGCCTGGAGTGTAAGGTGGGGCAGCGGGACCCCAATTTGGTTCCAGTTCTTC	CAWSVRWGSGTPIWFQFF
TRBV12-3/TRBV12-4	many	NA	TRBJ2-5	TGTGCCAGCAGTCCTGACAGCTACCAAGAGACCCAGTACTTC	CASSPDSYQETQYF
TRBV7-2	many	NA	TRBJ2-3	TGTGCCAGCAGCTCCGCCGCAGATACGCAGTATTTT	CASSSAADTQYF
TRBV7-2	many	NA	TRBJ1-6	TGTGCCAGCAGCTTAGCAGTCGGGACTGCCAATTCACCCCTCCACTTT	CASSLAVGTANSPLHF
TRBV7-9	NA	NA	TRBJ2-7	TGTGCCAGCAGCGGGGAGGAGCAGTACTTC	CASSGEEQYF
TRBV12-3/TRBV12-4	NA	NA	TRBJ1-6	TGTGCCAGCAGTTTAGTTTTTAGGGGCACCCTCCACTTT	CASSLVFRGTLHF
TRBV20-1	many	TRBD1	TRBJ1-1	TGCAGTGCTAGCCCAGGGGGGACTGAAGCTTTCTTT	CSASPGGTEAFF
TRBV28	many	NA	TRBJ2-7	TGTGCCAGCAGTTTGGCAGTTGATGCGCGCGAGCAGTACTTC	CASSLAVDAREQYF
TRBV3-1	many	NA	TRBJ2-3	TGTGCCAGCAGCCAAGGAATTGATACGCAGTATTTT	CASSQGIDTQYF
TRBV5-1	few	NA	TRBJ1-3	TGCGCCAGCAGCCAAGCTCCCCCGGATTCTGGAAACACCATATATTTT	CASSQAPPDSGNTIYF
TRBV5-1	NA	NA	TRBJ2-7	TGCGCCAGCAGCCAAGAGAGGGACCAGAGGGGGAGCGAGCAGTACTTC	CASSQERDQRGSEQYF
TRBV3-1	many	NA	TRBJ1-4	TGTGCCAGCAGCCAAGCTTCGCCCGGGGCCGCGAATGAAAAACTGTTTTTT	CASSQASPGAANEKLFF
TRBV20-1	NA	NA	TRBJ1-2	TGCAGTGCTAGAGATCAGACAGCCTATGGCTACACCTTC	CSARDQTAYGYTF
TRBV11-3	many	TRBD1	TRBJ2-1	TGTGCCAGCAACCCCGGGACAGGGACCAATGAGCAGTTCTTC	CASNPGTGTNEQFF
TRBV5-4	few	NA	TRBJ1-1	TGTGCCAGCAGCTTGGGACCCGGCGAGGCTGAAGCTTTCTTT	CASSLGPGEAEAFF
TRBV29-1	few	TRBD2	TRBJ2-1	TGCAGCGCCGAAAGCGGGAGAGGGTTCAATGAGCAGTTCTTC	CSAESGRGFNEQFF
TRBV20-1	few	NA	TRBJ2-5	TGCAGTGCTAGCACCGGACAGCAAGAGACCCAGTACTTC	CSASTGQQETQYF
TRBV3-1	NA	NA	TRBJ2-6	TGTGCCAGCAGCTTAGCAGGAGGGGTTGGGGCCAACGTCCTGACTTTC	CASSLAGGVGANVLTF
TRBV20-1	many	TRBD1	TRBJ1-2	TGCAGTGCTGATACGGACAGGGTCTACGGCTACACCTTC	CSADTDRVYGYTF
TRBV3-1	NA	TRBD2	TRBJ2-5	TGTGCCACCGGACTAGCGGGAGGGTTGGGAGAGACCCAGTACTTC	CATGLAGGLGETQYF
TRBV11-2	many	TRBD2	TRBJ2-7	TGTGCCAGCAGCTTTCGGGGGGGGGACTTGCAGTACTTC	CASSFRGGDLQYF
TRBV20-1	few	NA	TRBJ1-2	TGCAGTGCTAGAGAGGGGGGAGGGAGCCACTATGGCTACACCTTC	CSAREGGGSHYGYTF
TRBV27	NA	NA	TRBJ1-3	TGTGCCAGCAGTTTGTCAGGCCGCGTCATAAACTCTGGAAACACCATATATTTT	CASSLSGRVINSGNTIYF
TRBV20-1	NA	NA	TRBJ2-5	TGCAGTGCTCATTCCAGGGGATGGGAGACCCAGTACTTC	CSAHSRGWETQYF
TRBV4-1	NA	NA	TRBJ2-7	TGCGCCAGCAGCCAAGATCGTACAGGGCTCTCCTACGAGCAGTACTTC	CASSQDRTGLSYEQYF
TRBV5-1	NA	NA	TRBJ1-6	TGCGCCAGCAGCTTGAACCCTGATAATTCACCCCTCCACTTT	CASSLNPDNSPLHF
TRBV6-1	few	TRBD2	TRBJ2-3	TGTGCCAGCAGCGGGACTAGCGGGGCTAGCACAGATACGCAGTATTTT	CASSGTSGASTDTQYF
TRBV7-3	few	TRBD2	TRBJ2-1	TGTGCCAGCAGCTTAAAACAGGCACTAGCGGGGACCAATGAGCAGTTCTTC	CASSLKQALAGTNEQFF
TRBV3-1	few	TRBD2	TRBJ2-4	TGTGCCAGCAGCCAAGGGCCCTTAGCGGGGGGATTAAACATTCAGTACTTC	CASSQGPLAGGLNIQYF
TRBV5-1	many	NA	TRBJ2-7	TGCGCCAGCAAACAGGGCTCAAGCTCCTACGAGCAGTACTTC	CASKQGSSSYEQYF
TRBV27	NA	TRBD1	TRBJ2-7	TGTGCCAGCAGTCACAGGGGAATCTCCTACGAGCAGTACTTC	CASSHRGISYEQYF
TRBV6-5	once	NA	TRBJ1-2	TGTGCCAGCAGTTACTCGAAAGTCGACAGCGGAAGGGGCTACACCTTC	CASSYSKVDSGRGYTF
TRBV30	NA	NA	TRBJ1-5	TGTGCCTGGAGTGGGGCCTCCAATCAGCCCCAGCATTTT	CAWSGASNQPQHF
TRBV2	many	TRBD1	TRBJ1-5	TGTGCCAGCAGTGCAGGGACAGGGGGCAGTCAGCCCCAGCATTTT	CASSAGTGGSQPQHF
TRBV4-1	few	TRBD1	TRBJ1-4	TGCGCCAGCAGCCGAACAGGGGATGAAAAACTGTTTTTT	CASSRTGDEKLFF
TRBV6-5	NA	TRBD1	TRBJ2-3	TGTGCCAGCAGTTACTACGACAGGGGTTGGAGCACAGATACGCAGTATTTT	CASSYYDRGWSTDTQYF
TRBV20-1	many	NA	TRBJ2-3	TGCAGTGCTAACTCGCCGAGGTGGGCAGATACGCAGTATTTT	CSANSPRWADTQYF
TRBV5-1	many	NA	TRBJ2-7	TGCGCCAGCAGCTTGCAGGGAGAGACGAACGAGCAGTACTTC	CASSLQGETNEQYF
TRBV18	many	NA	TRBJ2-3	TGTGCCAGCTCACCAACCCAGGGCACAGATACGCAGTATTTT	CASSPTQGTDTQYF
TRBV20-1	many	NA	TRBJ2-1	TGCAGTGCTAGAGTCGCTCTTGGCTCCTACAATGAGCAGTTCTTC	CSARVALGSYNEQFF
TRBV6-1	NA	TRBD2	TRBJ2-2	TGTGCCAGCGGGAGGGGTCACGCCGGGGAGCTGTTTTTT	CASGRGHAGELFF
TRBV9	NA	TRBD1	TRBJ1-1	TGTGCCAGCGTTCGACAGGGTGGTGCTGAAGCTTTCTTT	CASVRQGGAEAFF
TRBV6-1	NA	NA	TRBJ1-5	TGTGCCAGCAGTGACACGACAGGCGGACGCACAGATACGCAGCATTTT	CASSDTTGGRTDTQHF
TRBV20-1	many	TRBD2	TRBJ2-1	TGCAGTGCCTCCACCTTAGCGGGGGGGCGTTATGAGCAGTTCTTC	CSASTLAGGRYEQFF
TRBV18	few	NA	TRBJ1-4	TGTGCCAGCTCACCTGAAGTAGCAACTAATGAAAAACTGTTTTTT	CASSPEVATNEKLFF
TRBV2	many	TRBD2	TRBJ2-5	TGTGCCAGCATTGCTAGACTAGCCCATGAAGAGACCCAGTACTTC	CASIARLAHEETQYF
TRBV15	many	NA	TRBJ2-3	TGTGCCACCAGCAGAGATCATCTGGCCCCCCAGGGAGATACGCAGTATTTT	CATSRDHLAPQGDTQYF
TRBV6-1	few	NA	TRBJ1-6	TGTGCCAGCAGTGCCCGACAGGTTGTTTATAATTCACCCCTCCACTTT	CASSARQVVYNSPLHF
TRBV27	NA	TRBD2	TRBJ2-5	TGTGCCAGCACTAGCGGGGGGCCAGGAGTAGAGACCCAGTACTTC	CASTSGGPGVETQYF
TRBV7-8	many	NA	TRBJ1-1	TGTGCCAGCACGGGGAACACTGAAGCTTTCTTT	CASTGNTEAFF
TRBV20-1	many	NA	TRBJ1-2	TGCAGTGCTAACCCGGGCCGCTATGGCTACACCTTC	CSANPGRYGYTF
TRBV6-1	many	TRBD1	TRBJ2-5	TGTGCCAGCAGTAAAGGGACAGTCCAAGAGACCCAGTACTTC	CASSKGTVQETQYF
TRBV29-1	once	NA	TRBJ2-5	TGCAGCGTCTCCGAGTTGAGGAGGGAGCGGGAGACCCAGTACTTC	CSVSELRRERETQYF
TRBV5-4	NA	NA	TRBJ1-2	TGTGCCAGCAGCTTGGGGGGGTCTTTCTCCGGCTACACCTTC	CASSLGGSFSGYTF
TRBV3-1	many	NA	TRBJ2-5	TGTGCCAGCAGCCCCGGGGGCCCAGTGTGGAGCGAGACCCAGTACTTC	CASSPGGPVWSETQYF
TRBV5-1	many	NA	TRBJ1-1	TGCGCCAGTTCCTACCTAGGAGGGATGAACACTGAAGCTTTCTTT	CASSYLGGMNTEAFF